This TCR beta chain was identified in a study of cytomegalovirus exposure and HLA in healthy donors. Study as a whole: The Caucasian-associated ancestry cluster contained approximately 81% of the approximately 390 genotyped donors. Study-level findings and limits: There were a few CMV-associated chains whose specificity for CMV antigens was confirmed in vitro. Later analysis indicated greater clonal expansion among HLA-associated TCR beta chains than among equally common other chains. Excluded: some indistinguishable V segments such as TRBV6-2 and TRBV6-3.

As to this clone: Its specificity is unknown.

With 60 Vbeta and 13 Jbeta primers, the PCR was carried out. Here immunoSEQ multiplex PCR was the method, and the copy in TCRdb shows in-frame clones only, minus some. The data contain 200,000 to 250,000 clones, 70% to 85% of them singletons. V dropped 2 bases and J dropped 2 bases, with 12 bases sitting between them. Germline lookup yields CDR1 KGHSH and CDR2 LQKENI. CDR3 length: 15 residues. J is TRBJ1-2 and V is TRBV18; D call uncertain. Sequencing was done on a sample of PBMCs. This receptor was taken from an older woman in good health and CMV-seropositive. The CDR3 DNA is TGTGCCAGCTCACCAATCACAGATCCCAACTATGGCTACACCTTC. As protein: CASSPITDPNYGYTF.